Each of the 20 T cell receptor beta chains below was sequenced from the same sample in a study of Tregs in tolerant kidney transplant recipients. Assay: immunoSEQ multiplex PCR; the TCRdb copy retains only in-frame clones and omits some. The sample includes fewer than 100,000 clones, under 95% of them seen just once. Sequencing was performed on Tregs from blood, taken before the transplant. Receptor source: a human donor who received a combined kidney and bone marrow transplant.

The chain employs TRBV7-2 and TRBJ2-7; the match to TRBD2 covers 9 bases. The germline gives CDR1 SGHTA, CDR2 FQGNSA. This CDR3 has 14 amino acids. V lost 4 bases and J lost 2; bases outside the gene matches: 3. CDR3 residues: CASSSTSGTYEQYF. In nucleotides, the CDR3 is TGTGCCAGCAGCTCGACTAGCGGAACCTACGAGCAGTACTTC. Full variable domain (rest looked up from reference TRBV7-2 and TRBJ2-7): GAGVSQSPSNKVTEKGKDVELRCDPISGHTALYWYRQSLGQGLEFLIYFQGNSAPDKSGLPSDRFSAERTGGSVSTLTIQRTQQEDSAVYLCASSSTSGTYEQYFGPGTRLTVT.

V and J are TRBV14 and TRBJ1-1; no clear D. Between the trimmed V and J ends, which lost 4 bases and 1 base, there was a span of 7 bases. Germline lookup yields CDR1 SGHDN and CDR2 FVKESK. The CDR3 loop spans 13 amino acids. CDR3 residues: CASSRSSNTEAFF. The CDR3 DNA follows: TGTGCCAGCAGCCGATCATCGAACACTGAAGCTTTCTTT.

The V and J genes are TRBV5-4 and TRBJ2-7; D possibly corresponds to TRBD2 (5 bases). Trimming cost V 4 bases and J 7 bases, with 15 bases left between them. CDR1 and CDR2 (germline): SGHNT, YYREEE (reference sequence). CDR3 length equals 13 residues. CDR3 sequence reads: CASSTDGVWEQYF. The CDR3 coding sequence is TGTGCCAGCAGCACGGACGGGGTATGGGAGCAGTACTTC.

This chain links TRBV27 with TRBJ2-3; D is possibly TRBD1 or TRBD2 (5 bases each). The length of the CDR3 is 14 residues. Trimming removed 5 bases from V and 4 bases from J, with 13 bases in between. The germline gives CDR1 MNHEY, CDR2 SMNVEV (reference sequence). CDR3 protein: CASSLRVEADTQYF. In nucleotides, the CDR3 is TGTGCCAGCAGTCTCAGGGTGGAGGCAGATACGCAGTATTTT.

This rearrangement joins TRBV9 to TRBJ2-3, with 12 bases identical to TRBD2. CDR1 and CDR2 (germline): SGDLS, YYNGEE. The CDR3 is 21 amino acids. With V trimmed by 3 bases and J by 8 bases, 25 bases remained unmatched. CDR3 loop: CASSASGGADLAGGSRATQYF. CDR3 nucleotide sequence: TGTGCCAGCAGCGCATCCGGTGGGGCAGATCTAGCGGGAGGGTCCAGGGCTACGCAGTATTTT.

This clone showed up just once. The J gene is TRBJ2-1, the V gene TRBV5-1, with D perhaps TRBD1 (6 bases). CDR3 length: 15 amino acids. Germline V gene lookup returns CDR1 SGHRS and CDR2 YFSETQ. The germline V and J ends were trimmed by 3 bases and 1 base, with 11 bases remaining between them. CDR3 DNA: TGCGCCAGCAGCTCGGACAGTCGATCCTACAATGAGCAGTTCTTC. The encoded protein is CASSSDSRSYNEQFF.

The chain employs TRBV19 and TRBJ2-7, with 10 bases that match TRBD2. Trimming at V came to 5 bases and at J to 4 bases, leaving 5 bases not matched to a gene. This CDR3 spans 14 amino acids. Germline loops: CDR1 LNHDA, CDR2 SQIVND (reference sequence). CDR3 DNA sequence: TGTGCCAGTAGTTTTATAGCGGGAGGTTACGAGCAGTACTTC. As protein: CASSFIAGGYEQYF.

The CDR3 DNA is TGTGCCAGCAGCTTGCCCCCACATAAGGACGGAAAGAGTAACTATGGCTACACCTTC. Protein: CASSLPPHKDGKSNYGYTF. This chain links TRBV5-6 with TRBJ1-2; no clear D gene. CDR1 and CDR2 (germline): SGHDT, YYEEEE. CDR3 size: 19 residues. With 1 base removed from V and 1 base from J, the gap between germline ends came to 23 bases.

The chain carries TRBV28 and TRBJ2-7, with D perhaps being TRBD1 or TRBD2 (5 bases each). V was trimmed by 6 bases and J by 4 bases, leaving 16 bases between them. CDR1 MDHEN and CDR2 SYDVKM come from the germline V gene. This CDR3 has 14 amino acids. The CDR3 nucleotides read TGTGCCAGCAGGTCCGGGACGAGACCTTACGAGCAGTACTTC. Protein sequence: CASRSGTRPYEQYF.

The chain joins TRBV19 to TRBJ1-1; possibly TRBD1 for D (5 bases). The CDR3 covers 12 residues. The V and J ends lost 7 bases and 4 bases respectively, with 10 bases between them. Germline V gene lookup returns CDR1 LNHDA and CDR2 SQIVND (reference sequence). The CDR3 region is CASNGGGTEAFF. DNA for the CDR3: TGTGCCAGTAACGGGGGAGGCACTGAAGCTTTCTTT. Using reference TRBV19 and TRBJ1-1 for the parts outside the CDR3, the full variable domain is DGGITQSPKYLFRKEGQNVTLSCEQNLNHDAMYWYRQDPGQGLRLIYYSQIVNDFQKGDIAEGYSVSREKKESFPLTVTSAQKNPTAFYLCASNGGGTEAFFGQGTRLTVV.

The chain carries TRBV5-1 and TRBJ1-1; the D is unclear. Trimming removed 0 bases from V and 4 bases from J, with 10 bases in between. Germline CDR1 SGHRS, CDR2 YFSETQ. CDR3 length: 14 residues. CDR3 region: CASSLGGIGTEAFF. The CDR3 DNA follows: TGCGCCAGCAGCTTGGGGGGAATTGGCACTGAAGCTTTCTTT.

The chain uses TRBV11-2 and TRBJ2-7, with D maybe TRBD2 (6 bases). Trimming took 5 bases from V and 2 from J, leaving 10 bases between them. The CDR3 has 13 amino acids. Germline CDR1 and CDR2: SGHAT and FQNNGV. CDR3 protein: CASSLSGPYEQYF. In DNA, the CDR3 is TGTGCCAGCAGCCTTAGCGGCCCCTACGAGCAGTACTTC.

This clone was detected only a few times. Other DNA sequences of this sample code for an identical CDR3. V is TRBV19 and J is TRBJ1-3; the match to TRBD1 covers 8 bases. The ends lost 2 bases at V and 2 bases at J; junction bases unmatched: 14. Looked up from germline, CDR1 is LNHDA and CDR2 is SQIVND (reference sequence). This CDR3 has 19 residues. This chain's CDR3 is CASSISLLAGTGAGNTIYF. CDR3 sequence (DNA): TGTGCCAGTAGTATATCCTTGTTAGCCGGGACAGGAGCTGGAAACACCATATATTTT.

The chain is built from TRBV10-1 and TRBJ2-5, with a tentative D call TRBD1 (6 bases). The DNA end lines up better with TRBJ2-7; the J call may be wrong. CDR3 length: 13 amino acids. Germline values: CDR1 WNHNN, CDR2 SYGVQD (reference sequence). The CDR3 loop reads CASSRTGTYEQYF. CDR3 nucleotide sequence: TGCGCCAGCAGTCGTACAGGGACCTACGAGCAGTACTTC.

CDR3 nucleotides: TGTGCCAGCAGCTTAGTTGACACCACCCAGTACTTC. This sequence encodes CASSLVDTTQYF. The V and J genes are TRBV5-4 and TRBJ2-5; D is undetermined. The CDR3 has 12 amino acids. V was pared by 2 bases and J by 8 bases, with 10 bases between. Germline CDR1 SGHNT, CDR2 YYREEE (reference sequence).

This chain connects TRBV9 to TRBJ2-1, with 11 bases matching TRBD2. CDR3 size: 16 residues. Germline V gene lookup returns CDR1 SGDLS and CDR2 YYNGEE. V was clipped by 3 bases and J by 5 bases; unmatched bases: 7. In DNA, the CDR3 is TGTGCCAGCAGCGAACACGTGGGACTAGCGGACAATGAGCAGTTCTTC. Encoded protein: CASSEHVGLADNEQFF.

This sequence joins TRBV5-4 and TRBJ2-3; D call uncertain. V was trimmed by 2 bases and J by 4 bases, leaving 5 bases between them. The CDR3 covers 12 residues. Germline values: CDR1 SGHNT, CDR2 YYREEE (reference sequence). The CDR3 DNA reads TGTGCCAGCAGCTTTCAGGCAGATACGCAGTATTTT. Its protein product is CASSFQADTQYF.

The chain employs TRBV4-2 and TRBJ2-3, with D tentatively TRBD2 (7 bases). This CDR3 is built from 16 residues. Germline V CDR1 and CDR2: LGHNA, YNFKEQ. Trimming removed 0 bases from V and 2 bases from J, with 12 bases in between. The CDR3 sequence is CASSQEARGPTDTQYF. The CDR3 DNA follows: TGTGCCAGCAGCCAAGAGGCGCGGGGGCCCACAGATACGCAGTATTTT.

The rearrangement links TRBV2 to TRBJ1-2; no reliable D call. This CDR3 region has 13 residues. V was trimmed by 2 bases and J by 4 bases, leaving 8 bases between them. Germline V CDR1 and CDR2: SNHLY, FYNNEI. CDR3 region: CASSERPLYGYTF. The DNA of the CDR3 is TGTGCCAGCAGTGAAAGACCGCTCTATGGCTACACCTTC.

This chain joins TRBV28 and TRBJ2-7, with TRBD2 identical over 7 bases. After removal of 4 bases from V and 6 bases from J, the junction contained 6 bases not matched to a gene. The CDR3 spans 13 residues. CDR1 MDHEN and CDR2 SYDVKM come from the germline V gene. The CDR3 loop is CASSWQGGSEQYF. The CDR3 DNA follows: TGTGCCAGCAGTTGGCAGGGAGGGTCCGAGCAGTACTTC.